The next 12 T cell receptor beta chains were all read from a single sample in a study of graft-versus-host responses after intestinal transplantation. Method: immunoSEQ multiplex PCR; TCRdb's copy keeps in-frame clones and lacks some. The sample comprises about 97,000 clones, around 92% of which are singletons, and about 0.18% rests with the top ten. Their cognate antigens are unknown. The sequenced sample was unstimulated CD4+ T cells sorted from spleen or lymph node cells, obtained before transplant. The receptors were gathered from a human donor who was the organ donor for an intestinal transplant.

The genes are TRBV7-3 and TRBJ1-1; a weak D match, TRBD1 (6 bases). V was shortened by 4 bases and J by 7 bases, with 13 bases between the two germline ends. Germline V gene data show CDR1 as SGHTA and CDR2 as FQGTGA. CDR3 length: 13 residues. CDR3 sequence reads: CASSSTRGGEAFF. The DNA of the CDR3 is TGTGCCAGCAGCTCGACAAGGGGGGGTGAAGCTTTCTTT.

V gene TRBV5-1 combines with J gene TRBJ2-2; the D gene is possibly TRBD2 (5 bases). There are 14 residues in the CDR3. The V gene lost 3 bases and the J gene lost 6 bases, with 12 bases spanning the gap. Germline assignment: CDR1 SGHRS and CDR2 YFSETQ. The CDR3 here is CASSSPGVAGELFF. The CDR3 nucleotides are TGCGCCAGCAGCTCCCCCGGGGTTGCCGGGGAGCTGTTTTTT. The whole variable domain, remainder taken from reference TRBV5-1 and TRBJ2-2, is KAGVTQTPRYLIKTRGQQVTLSCSPISGHRSVSWYQQTPGQGLQFLFEYFSETQRNKGNFPGRFSGRQFSNSRSEMNVSTLELGDSALYLCASSSPGVAGELFFGEGSRLTVL.

This clone was found a few times. The rearrangement joins TRBV4-1 to TRBJ1-1; 7 bases line up with TRBD1. The CDR3 totals 18 residues. Looked up from germline, CDR1 is MGHRA and CDR2 is YSYEKL. Losses at the gene ends were 4 bases for V and 0 bases for J; bases not matched to a gene: 14. Written as DNA, the CDR3 is TGCGCCAGCAGCCGCCGCGGGACAGCGCAAAGGATGAACACTGAAGCTTTCTTT. It yields the protein CASSRRGTAQRMNTEAFF.

The chain uses TRBV28 and TRBJ1-5; 12 bases align to TRBD1. The CDR3 is made up of 16 amino acids. CDR1 and CDR2 from the germline V gene are MDHEN and SYDVKM. Trimming took 3 bases from V and 3 from J; bases not matched to a gene: 3. CDR3 in DNA: TGTGCCAGCAGTTTTGGGACAGGGGGCTACAATCAGCCCCAGCATTTT. Residues: CASSFGTGGYNQPQHF.

This clone was observed a handful of times. V and J are TRBV28 and TRBJ2-7; 7 bases agree with TRBD1. This CDR3 comprises 14 residues. J gave up 2 bases and V 5 bases, and 6 bases lay outside the gene matches. The germline V gene encodes CDR1 MDHEN and CDR2 SYDVKM. The DNA for the CDR3 is TGTGCCAGCAGTGGACCTGGACAGGCCTACGAGCAGTACTTC. The encoded protein is CASSGPGQAYEQYF.

This chain connects TRBV18 to TRBJ2-1, with D possibly being TRBD2 (5 bases). Trimming removed 5 bases from V and 7 bases from J, with 9 bases in between. CDR3 length: 12 amino acids. Germline V lookup: CDR1 KGHSH, CDR2 LQKENI. In DNA form, the CDR3 reads TGTGCCAGCTCATTACTAGAGAATGAGCAGTTCTTC. Protein sequence: CASSLLENEQFF.

The chain couples TRBV5-1 to TRBJ1-4; D remains ambiguous. Trimming removed 2 bases at V and 0 bases at J, with 11 bases between. The CDR3 spans 16 residues. Germline V CDR1 and CDR2: SGHRS, YFSETQ. The CDR3: CASSFTPRSTNEKLFF. The DNA for the CDR3 is TGCGCCAGCAGCTTTACCCCCAGGTCAACTAATGAAAAACTGTTTTTT.

The chain links TRBV9 to TRBJ1-5, with 8 bases lining up with TRBD1. The ends lost 2 bases at V and 5 bases at J; junction bases unmatched: 6. The CDR3 consists of 15 residues. The germline gives CDR1 SGDLS, CDR2 YYNGEE. CDR3 DNA: TGTGCCAGCAGCGTGGGGACAGGAAGGGATCAGCCCCAGCATTTT. This translates into CASSVGTGRDQPQHF.

This chain joins TRBV10-3 and TRBJ1-2, with 7 positions matching TRBD1. Germline CDR1 is ENHRY and CDR2 is SYGVKD. V lost 8 bases and J lost 6; bases outside the gene matches: 3. CDR3 length: 11 amino acids. The CDR3 spells CAIQGVNGYTF. The CDR3 DNA reads TGTGCCATCCAGGGGGTGAATGGCTACACCTTC.

The CDR3, as DNA: TGTGCCAGCAGCTTAGAGGGCGCGGGAAACGAGCAGTACTTC. It codes for CASSLEGAGNEQYF. The chain carries TRBV11-2 and TRBJ2-5, with D possibly matching TRBD2 (6 bases). The tail of the sequence fits TRBJ2-7 better, so the J call may be wrong. The length of the CDR3 is 14 residues. CDR1 SGHAT and CDR2 FQNNGV come from the germline V gene.

V gene TRBV23-1 combines with J gene TRBJ2-7, with D maybe TRBD2 (6 bases). TRBV23-1 counts as an open reading frame of uncertain function. CDR3 length: 16 amino acids. The V gene lost 6 bases and the J gene lost 5 bases, with 23 bases spanning the gap. CDR3 in amino acids: CASSSPGGSRSHEQYF. As DNA, the CDR3 is TGCGCCAGCAGCTCCCCCGGGGGTAGCAGGTCCCACGAGCAGTACTTC.

This clone was found once. The rearrangement links TRBV7-6 to TRBJ2-5; D may be TRBD2 (5 bases). V was trimmed by 9 bases and J by 5 bases, leaving 19 bases between them. The CDR3 has 14 amino acids. Germline V gene data show CDR1 as SGHVS and CDR2 as FNYEAQ. CDR3 in amino acids: CASPRAPVGETQYF. The CDR3 DNA follows: TGTGCCAGTCCGAGGGCCCCGGTAGGCGAGACCCAGTACTTC.